Below, one T cell receptor beta chain is given with its context. Its antigen is not identified. This may come from a read error, since a much larger clone is one base off. This entry comes from a study of T-cell reconstitution after alpha-beta-depleted transplantation in children. Molecular barcoding with unique molecular identifiers was used for the TCRbeta library. TCRdb processed the PCR reads anew with MiXCR; each CDR3 protein has one entry. The sample yields hundreds of thousands of distinct CDR3 sequences, 10% seen once. The length of the CDR3 is 15 residues. CDR1 is MNHNS and CDR2 is SASEGT in the germline V gene. Study results and limitations: Hyperexpanded clones declined; after one year, newly produced T cells mostly supplied diversity. Elevated TCRbeta diversity at day 60 was traced, in some patients, to surviving recipient T cells and thymic progenitors. Several hundred expanded graft clones reportedly supplied alpha-beta T cells about two months after transplant.

The material sequenced was PBMCs, taken before TCRalphabeta/CD19-depleted stem cell transplant. This sequence was found in a boy younger than two with acute myeloid leukemia, due to receive a stem cell transplant. The rearrangement joins TRBV6-1 to TRBJ1-6; D perhaps matches TRBD1 (6 bases). The CDR3 loop reads CAGSPRGPPDSPLHF. CDR3 sequence (DNA): TGTGCCGGCAGCCCCAGGGGCCCTCCCGATTCACCCCTCCACTTT.